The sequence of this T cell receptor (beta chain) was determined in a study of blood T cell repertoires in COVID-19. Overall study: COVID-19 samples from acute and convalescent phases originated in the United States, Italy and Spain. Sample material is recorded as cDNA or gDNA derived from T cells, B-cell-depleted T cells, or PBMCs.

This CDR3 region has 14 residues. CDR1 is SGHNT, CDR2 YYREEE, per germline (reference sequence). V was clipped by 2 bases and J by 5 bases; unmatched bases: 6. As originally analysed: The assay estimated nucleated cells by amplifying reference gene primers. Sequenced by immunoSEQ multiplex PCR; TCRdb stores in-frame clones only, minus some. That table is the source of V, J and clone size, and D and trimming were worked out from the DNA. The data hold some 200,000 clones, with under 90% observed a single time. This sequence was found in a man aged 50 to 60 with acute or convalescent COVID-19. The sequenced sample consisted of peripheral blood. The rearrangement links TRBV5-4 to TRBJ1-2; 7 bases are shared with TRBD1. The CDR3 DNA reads TGTGCCAGCAGCTTCACCGGGACAGATTATGGCTACACCTTC. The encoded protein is CASSFTGTDYGYTF.